The clone carrying this T cell receptor beta chain came up once. Use of 60 Vbeta and 13 Jbeta primers characterized the PCR. Generated by immunoSEQ multiplex PCR, the TCRdb table keeps only in-frame clones and is missing some. This table has approximately 200,000 clones, around 80% appearing once. The length of the CDR3 is 15 residues. The germline gives CDR1 LGHNA, CDR2 YNFKEQ. V lost 5 bases, J lost 2 bases, and 16 bases lay in between. This sample stems from a study of cytomegalovirus exposure and HLA in healthy donors. The receptor was isolated from a woman aged 25-40 years in good health and CMV-seropositive. J is TRBJ2-7 and V is TRBV4-2; possibly TRBD2 for D (6 bases). The sequenced material came from PBMCs. CDR3 nucleotide sequence: TGTGCCAGCAGCGAACCTTCTAGCGAGACCTACGAGCAGTACTTC. Protein product: CASSEPSSETYEQYF.